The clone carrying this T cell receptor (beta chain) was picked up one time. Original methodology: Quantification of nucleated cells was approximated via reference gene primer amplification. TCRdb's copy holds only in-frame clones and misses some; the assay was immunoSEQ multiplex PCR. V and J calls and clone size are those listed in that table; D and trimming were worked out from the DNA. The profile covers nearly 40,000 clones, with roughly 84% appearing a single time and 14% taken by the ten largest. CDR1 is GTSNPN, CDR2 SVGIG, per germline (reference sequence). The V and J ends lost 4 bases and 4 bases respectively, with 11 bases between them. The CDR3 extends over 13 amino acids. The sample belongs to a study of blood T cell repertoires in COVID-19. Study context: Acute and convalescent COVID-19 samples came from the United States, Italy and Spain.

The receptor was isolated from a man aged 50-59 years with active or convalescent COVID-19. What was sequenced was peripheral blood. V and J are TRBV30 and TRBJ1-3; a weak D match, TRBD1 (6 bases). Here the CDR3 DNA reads TGTGCCTGGAAGATTCAGGGGGGAAACACCATATATTTT. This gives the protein CAWKIQGGNTIYF. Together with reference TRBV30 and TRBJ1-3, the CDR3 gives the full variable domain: SQTIHQWPATLVQPVGSPLSLECTVEGTSNPNLYWYRQAAGRGLQLLFYSVGIGQISSEVPQNLSASRPQDRQFILSSKKLLLSDSGFYLCAWKIQGGNTIYFGEGSWLTVV.